The 27 T cell receptor beta chains in this list originate from one sample, sequenced in a study of blood T cell repertoires in COVID-19. Some clones are missing from TCRdb's copy, which holds only in-frame ones; the method was immunoSEQ multiplex PCR. The data contain a few hundred thousand clones, approximately 92% of them seen just once; the ten biggest clones take up 6.5% to 8%. Input material: peripheral blood. These receptors came from a woman in her twenties or thirties with COVID-19, enrolled during active disease.

The chain employs TRBV6-6 and TRBJ1-2, with D unresolved. V was trimmed by 8 bases and J by 2 bases, leaving 18 bases between them. Germline V gene data show CDR1 as MNHNY and CDR2 as SVGAGI (reference sequence). There are 15 residues in the CDR3. This CDR3 reads CASDSTGSSNYGYTF. In nucleotides, the CDR3 is TGTGCCAGCGATAGTACCGGGTCTTCAAACTATGGCTACACCTTC.

The chain links TRBV5-1 to TRBJ2-5; 7 bases agree with TRBD1. The CDR3 spans 15 residues. Trimming at V came to 3 bases and at J to 1 base, leaving 6 bases not matched to a gene. CDR1 and CDR2 from the germline V gene are SGHRS and YFSETQ. CDR3 sequence (DNA): TGCGCCAGCAGCTGGACCGGGACAGTCCAAGAGACCCAGTACTTC. Protein sequence: CASSWTGTVQETQYF.

V gene TRBV5-1 combines with J gene TRBJ2-2, with 10 positions matching TRBD2. Germline assignment: CDR1 SGHRS and CDR2 YFSETQ. Germline trimming cut 1 base from V and 3 bases from J; bases unmatched to any gene: 6. The CDR3 has 17 residues. CDR3 in DNA: TGCGCCAGCAGCTTGAGCGGGAGGGCCCTCGACACCGGGGAGCTGTTTTTT. Residues: CASSLSGRALDTGELFF.

The rearrangement links TRBV7-2 to TRBJ1-1; D ambiguous. This CDR3 region has 15 residues. The V end was cut by 1 base, the J end by 5 bases, with 14 bases between. CDR1 is SGHTA and CDR2 is FQGNSA in the germline V gene. CDR3 DNA: TGTGCCAGCAGCTTAGATCGGGTTATCTGGACTGAAGCTTTCTTT. Translation gives CASSLDRVIWTEAFF.

The chain links TRBV28 to TRBJ2-1, with TRBD1 as a possible D gene (5 bases). The CDR3 is 14 amino acids. The germline V gene encodes CDR1 MDHEN and CDR2 SYDVKM. The V gene lost 6 bases and the J gene lost 8 bases, with 17 bases spanning the gap. CDR3 sequence reads: CASRPGSSRYEQFF. The CDR3 DNA reads as TGTGCCAGCAGGCCAGGGTCTTCAAGGTATGAGCAGTTCTTC.

The V gene is TRBV19, the J gene TRBJ2-7; 10 bases agree with TRBD1. The ends lost 6 bases at V and 0 bases at J; junction bases unmatched: 5. Germline CDR1 reads LNHDA; CDR2 reads SQIVND (reference sequence). The CDR3 has 15 amino acids. The CDR3 reads CASSKGQGNSYEQYF. The CDR3 DNA follows: TGTGCCAGTAGCAAGGGACAGGGGAACTCCTACGAGCAGTACTTC. Variable domain in full (rest from reference TRBV19 and TRBJ2-7): DGGITQSPKYLFRKEGQNVTLSCEQNLNHDAMYWYRQDPGQGLRLIYYSQIVNDFQKGDIAEGYSVSREKKESFPLTVTSAQKNPTAFYLCASSKGQGNSYEQYFGPGTRLTVT.

The chain is built from TRBV30 and TRBJ2-1, with D maybe TRBD1 (6 bases). Germline V gives CDR1 GTSNPN, CDR2 SVGIG (reference sequence). The CDR3 runs 11 residues. V was cut by 1 base and J by 12 bases, with 10 bases left in between. The chain's CDR3 is CAWSAGHPQFF. The CDR3 DNA sequence: TGTGCCTGGAGTGCGGGACACCCGCAGTTCTTC.

The V gene is TRBV2, the J gene TRBJ1-3; 7 positions agree with TRBD1. The CDR3 is made up of 14 amino acids. From germline, CDR1 is SNHLY and CDR2 FYNNEI. J lost 6 bases, V lost 7 bases, and 9 bases had no gene match. CDR3 loop: CASKMTGSPNTIYF. CDR3 nucleotide sequence: TGTGCCAGCAAAATGACAGGGTCTCCAAACACCATATATTTT. The entire variable domain, with the rest obtained from reference TRBV2 and TRBJ1-3, is as follows: EPEVTQTPSHQVTQMGQEVILRCVPISNHLYFYWYRQILGQKVEFLVSFYNNEISEKSEIFDDQFSVERPDGSNFTLKIRSTKLEDSAMYFCASKMTGSPNTIYFGEGSWLTVV.

The chain uses TRBV7-9 and TRBJ2-7; TRBD1 aligns across 9 bases. Per germline, CDR1 SEHNR and CDR2 FQNEAQ (reference sequence). The CDR3 is made up of 15 amino acids. The ends lost 4 bases at V and 1 base at J; junction bases unmatched: 5. Here the CDR3 DNA reads TGTGCCAGCAGCTCGACCGGGACAGGGTCCTACGAGCAGTACTTC. It specifies CASSSTGTGSYEQYF.

This chain connects TRBV4-1 to TRBJ1-1, with TRBD1 as a possible D gene (6 bases). Trimming left V 5 bases short and J 2 bases short, with 9 bases between. Germline CDR1 reads MGHRA; CDR2 reads YSYEKL. The CDR3 totals 13 residues. The CDR3 nucleotides are TGCGCCAGCAGCACAGGGCCTAACACTGAAGCTTTCTTT. Translated: CASSTGPNTEAFF.

This chain links TRBV6-5 with TRBJ2-3; D might be TRBD2 (5 bases). The V gene lost 2 bases and the J gene lost 2 bases, with 8 bases spanning the gap. The germline V gene encodes CDR1 MNHEY and CDR2 SVGAGI. This CDR3 has 14 residues. In DNA, the CDR3 is TGTGCCAGCAGTTACGAGGGCCTCACAGATACGCAGTATTTT. It specifies CASSYEGLTDTQYF.

The chain couples TRBV28 to TRBJ2-2; D is possibly TRBD2 (6 bases). The V end was cut by 7 bases, the J end by 3 bases, with 9 bases between. CDR1 MDHEN and CDR2 SYDVKM come from the germline V gene. The CDR3 extends over 13 amino acids. The CDR3 reads CASTSGDTGELFF. DNA of the CDR3: TGTGCCAGCACATCGGGGGACACCGGGGAGCTGTTTTTT.

The rearrangement uses TRBV18 and TRBJ2-3, with TRBD2 matching 10 bases. V gave up 2 bases and J gave up 0 bases; unmatched junction bases: 2. The germline gives CDR1 KGHSH, CDR2 LQKENI. The CDR3 extends over 16 amino acids. The CDR3 DNA reads TGTGCCAGCTCACCAGGACTAGCGGCTAGCACAGATACGCAGTATTTT. Amino acid sequence: CASSPGLAASTDTQYF.

The chain recombines TRBV30 with TRBJ2-3; D gene ambiguous. The V end lost 4 bases, the J end lost 2 bases, and 10 bases lay between the germline ends. Germline lookup yields CDR1 GTSNPN and CDR2 SVGIG (reference sequence). The CDR3 has 13 amino acids. CDR3 in DNA: TGTGCCTGGAACCCGCTGGCCACAGATACGCAGTATTTT. Its translation is CAWNPLATDTQYF. The whole variable domain, filled in from reference TRBV30 and TRBJ2-3, reads SQTIHQWPATLVQPVGSPLSLECTVEGTSNPNLYWYRQAAGRGLQLLFYSVGIGQISSEVPQNLSASRPQDRQFILSSKKLLLSDSGFYLCAWNPLATDTQYFGPGTRLTVL.

This clone was recorded once. V usage is TRBV4-1 and J usage is TRBJ2-3; 7 nucleotides match TRBD2. The CDR3 is made up of 15 amino acids. The V gene's germline CDR1 is MGHRA and CDR2 YSYEKL. Germline trimming cut 2 bases from V and 0 bases from J; bases unmatched to any gene: 2. The CDR3, as DNA: TGCGCCAGCAGCCAAAATAGCGGGAGCACAGATACGCAGTATTTT. It encodes CASSQNSGSTDTQYF.

Comments on this clone: This specimen includes other DNA sequences encoding the same CDR3. The V gene is TRBV19, the J gene TRBJ1-2, with a possible D match to TRBD1 (5 bases). The germline V gene has CDR1 LNHDA and CDR2 SQIVND (reference sequence). The CDR3 covers 13 residues. V lost 3 bases to trimming and J lost 5 bases, with 10 bases between them. DNA of the CDR3: TGTGCCAGTAGTATCGGGCAGGGTTATGGCTACACCTTC. Translating it yields CASSIGQGYGYTF.

This rearrangement joins TRBV5-8 to TRBJ1-5; possible D gene TRBD1, 5 bases. The V gene lost 2 bases and the J gene lost 6 bases, with 9 bases spanning the gap. CDR3 length: 13 residues. Germline lookup yields CDR1 SGHTS and CDR2 YDEGEE. The CDR3 nucleotides read TGTGCCAGCAGCTTTCCGGGGGGTCAGCCCCAGCATTTT. It translates to CASSFPGGQPQHF. Variable domain in full (rest from reference TRBV5-8 and TRBJ1-5): EAGVTQSPTHLIKTRGQQATLRCSPISGHTSVYWYQQALGLGLQFLLWYDEGEERNRGNFPPRFSGRQFPNYSSELNVNALELEDSALYLCASSFPGGQPQHFGDGTRLSIL.

The chain uses TRBV7-3 and TRBJ2-3, with 9 bases that match TRBD2. The CDR3 runs to 14 residues. CDR1 and CDR2 (germline): SGHTA, FQGTGA. V was pared by 2 bases and J by 3 bases, with 0 bases of the junction left unmatched. In nucleotides, the CDR3 is TGTGCCAGCAGCTTACTAGCGGGGACAGATACGCAGTATTTT. Amino acid sequence: CASSLLAGTDTQYF.

This sequence joins TRBV28 and TRBJ1-2, with 9 positions matching TRBD1. The trim removed 5 bases at V and 8 bases at J, leaving 6 bases unmatched. The CDR3 runs 13 residues. Germline assignment: CDR1 MDHEN and CDR2 SYDVKM. In nucleotides, the CDR3 is TGTGCCAGCAGTCCCCACAGGGGGCTCGGCTACACCTTC. Translated: CASSPHRGLGYTF.

The chain carries TRBV5-1 and TRBJ2-7, with 8 nucleotides matching TRBD1. Trimming at V came to 3 bases and at J to 2 bases, leaving 4 bases not matched to a gene. CDR1 and CDR2 from the germline V gene are SGHRS and YFSETQ. The CDR3 is made up of 14 amino acids. CDR3: CASSSTGATYEQYF. Here the CDR3 DNA reads TGCGCCAGCAGCTCGACAGGGGCAACCTACGAGCAGTACTTC. Supplemented by reference TRBV5-1 and TRBJ2-7, the full variable domain reads KAGVTQTPRYLIKTRGQQVTLSCSPISGHRSVSWYQQTPGQGLQFLFEYFSETQRNKGNFPGRFSGRQFSNSRSEMNVSTLELGDSALYLCASSSTGATYEQYFGPGTRLTVT.

This clone was recorded a few times. V gene TRBV11-2 combines with J gene TRBJ2-1, with D possibly TRBD1 on 5 matching bases. Germline-derived CDR1 and CDR2 are SGHAT and FQNNGV. The germline V and J ends were trimmed by 5 bases and 6 bases, with 14 bases remaining between them. The CDR3 runs to 14 residues. CDR3 loop: CASSRGGVFNEQFF. The CDR3, as DNA: TGTGCCAGCAGCAGGGGCGGTGTGTTCAATGAGCAGTTCTTC.

The chain employs TRBV4-2 and TRBJ2-7; D may be TRBD2 (5 bases). The CDR3 spans 15 residues. V lost 1 base and J 2 bases, leaving 12 bases between the germline ends. CDR1 is LGHNA, CDR2 YNFKEQ, per germline. This chain's CDR3 is CASSQGGEGAYEQYF. The CDR3 DNA follows: TGTGCCAGCAGCCAAGGCGGAGAGGGAGCCTACGAGCAGTACTTC.

The CDR3 region has the DNA TGTGCCAGCAGCGCCGGACTAGCGGGTCCAGAGACCCAGTACTTC. Protein: CASSAGLAGPETQYF. The chain links TRBV9 to TRBJ2-5, with 11 nucleotides matching TRBD2. Trimming took 3 bases from V and 4 from J; bases not matched to a gene: 5. CDR3 size: 15 residues. Germline-derived CDR1 and CDR2 are SGDLS and YYNGEE. Full variable domain (outside the CDR3, taken from reference TRBV9 and TRBJ2-5): DSGVTQTPKHLITATGQRVTLRCSPRSGDLSVYWYQQSLDQGLQFLIQYYNGEERAKGNILERFSAQQFPDLHSELNLSSLELGDSALYFCASSAGLAGPETQYFGPGTRLLVL.

The chain combines TRBV10-1 with TRBJ1-1; possibly TRBD1 for D (5 bases). Trimming took 0 bases from V and 7 from J, leaving 9 bases between them. CDR3 length: 13 residues. Germline V gene lookup returns CDR1 WNHNN and CDR2 SYGVQD (reference sequence). The CDR3, as DNA: TGCGCCAGCAGTGAGTCCGGGGGATTTGAAGCTTTCTTT. As protein: CASSESGGFEAFF.

The V and J genes are TRBV6-2 or TRBV6-3 and TRBJ2-7; 12 bases map to TRBD1. The CDR3 loop spans 15 amino acids. The trim removed 1 base at V and 5 bases at J, leaving 3 bases unmatched. Germline lookup yields CDR1 MNHEY and CDR2 SVGEGT. CDR3 DNA sequence: TGTGCCAGCAGTTACTTGGGACAGGGGGCGGACGAGCAGTACTTC. Translation gives CASSYLGQGADEQYF.

The count of this clone is one. The V gene is TRBV6-5, the J gene TRBJ1-1, with 11 positions matching TRBD1. Germline V CDR1 and CDR2: MNHEY, SVGAGI. The CDR3 has 15 residues. Germline trimming cut 7 bases from V and 6 bases from J; bases unmatched to any gene: 10. CDR3 sequence (DNA): TGTGCCAGCATTTTGAAGGACAGGGGGCGGGCTGAAGCTTTCTTT. Translation: CASILKDRGRAEAFF.

The chain combines TRBV2 with TRBJ2-5; 8 positions agree with TRBD1. J gave up 4 bases and V 6 bases, and 4 bases lay outside the gene matches. Germline V gene data show CDR1 as SNHLY and CDR2 as FYNNEI. The length of the CDR3 is 13 residues. CDR3 protein: CASRDRVGETQYF. CDR3 bases: TGTGCCAGCAGGGACAGGGTCGGAGAGACCCAGTACTTC. Filled out from reference TRBV2 and TRBJ2-5, the complete variable domain reads EPEVTQTPSHQVTQMGQEVILRCVPISNHLYFYWYRQILGQKVEFLVSFYNNEISEKSEIFDDQFSVERPDGSNFTLKIRSTKLEDSAMYFCASRDRVGETQYFGPGTRLLVL.